The clone carrying this T cell receptor beta chain showed up just a few times. Its cognate antigen is unknown. This entry is derived from a study of molecular identifiers for immune sequencing clone quantification. V gave up 5 bases and J gave up 9 bases, with 8 bases separating them. The CDR3 totals 12 residues. The germline V gene has CDR1 MNHEY and CDR2 SMNVEV (reference sequence). TCRdb redid the calling of the PCR reads with MiXCR, one entry per CDR3 protein. The sample shows under 650,000 distinct CDR3 sequences, just under 20% of them seen only once. General study points: Effector cells had over 97% of their molecules in clones above 20 RNA copies, while naive cells had under 1%. Identical TCR molecules can share a barcode, and this sharing could underestimate highly expanded clone sizes.

Sequenced: naive CD8+ T cells from blood, with Jurkat cell RNA spiked in. Subset noted: FACS-sorted CD8+CD4-CCR7+CD45RA+ naive T cells. This clonotype was obtained from a human donor in good health. Some libraries in this study had Jurkat cell RNA spiked in. The rearrangement uses TRBV27 and TRBJ1-6, with a weak D call TRBD1 (6 bases). CDR3 in DNA: TGTGCCAGCAGTAAACAGGGTTCACCCCTCCACTTT. Protein product: CASSKQGSPLHF.